The rows below give T cell receptor beta chains drawn from one sample of a study of T-cell reconstitution after alpha-beta-depleted transplantation in children. TCRdb used MiXCR to reprocess the PCR reads, holding one entry per CDR3 protein. The top ten hold roughly 40% of the sample, which has fewer than 450,000 distinct CDR3 sequences, roughly 17% seen once. The material was PBMCs, mostly from graft donor cells, obtained 360 days after TCRalphabeta/CD19-depleted stem cell transplant. The receptors here all came from a male patient aged 2 to 10 who had a stem cell transplant for acute lymphoblastic leukemia, so the T cells may come from the graft donor. CDR3s include the opening cysteine and the closing phenylalanine or tryptophan. The order of the fields is V gene, clone size, D gene, J gene, CDR3 DNA, CDR3 protein. The D gene is left open where the match is weak. Size is omitted from some rows. Given values are once, few, many or a class for expanded clones.

V gene: TRBV3-1
clone size: -
D gene: -
J gene: TRBJ2-7
CDR3 DNA: TGTGCCAGCAGCCAAAGGTGGACACACAGGGAGTTTCCCTACGAGCAGTACTTC
CDR3 protein: CASSQRWTHREFPYEQYF

V gene: TRBV28
clone size: few
D gene: -
J gene: TRBJ1-1
CDR3 DNA: TGTGCCAGCAAAGGGGACAAGGGGGTTTGGCGGAACACTGAAGCTTTCTTT
CDR3 protein: CASKGDKGVWRNTEAFF

V gene: TRBV12-3/TRBV12-4
clone size: many
D gene: TRBD1
J gene: TRBJ2-4
CDR3 DNA: TGTGCCAGCAGTTTAGCCGGGACAGGGGAAAACATTCAGTACTTC
CDR3 protein: CASSLAGTGENIQYF

V gene: TRBV11-1
clone size: -
D gene: -
J gene: TRBJ2-2
CDR3 DNA: TGTGCCAGCAGCTTAGGGCTCTTCCCCGGGGAGCTGTTTTTT
CDR3 protein: CASSLGLFPGELFF

V gene: TRBV29-1
clone size: many
D gene: TRBD2
J gene: TRBJ2-7
CDR3 DNA: TGCAGCGTTGAATGGGTAGCGGGAGGGAACGAGCAGTACTTC
CDR3 protein: CSVEWVAGGNEQYF

V gene: TRBV6-4
clone size: few
D gene: -
J gene: TRBJ2-2
CDR3 DNA: TGTGCCAGCAGTGACTTCTCGAACACCGGGGAGCTGTTTTTT
CDR3 protein: CASSDFSNTGELFF

V gene: TRBV29-1
clone size: -
D gene: TRBD1
J gene: TRBJ2-7
CDR3 DNA: TGCAGCGTTTCGGACAGGGGGACGAGCTCCTACGAGCAGTACTTC
CDR3 protein: CSVSDRGTSSYEQYF

V gene: TRBV15
clone size: many
D gene: TRBD2
J gene: TRBJ2-3
CDR3 DNA: TGTGCCACCAGGATGGGACTAGCAATCGCAGATACGCAGTATTTT
CDR3 protein: CATRMGLAIADTQYF

V gene: TRBV7-2
clone size: -
D gene: -
J gene: TRBJ2-1
CDR3 DNA: TGTGCCAGCAGGTTAGGGGGTACGGCGAACAATGAGCAGTTCTTC
CDR3 protein: CASRLGGTANNEQFF

V gene: TRBV5-1
clone size: few
D gene: -
J gene: TRBJ1-1
CDR3 DNA: TGCGCCAGCAGATTGGCGGGGCCCGCGGCTGAAGCTTTCTTT
CDR3 protein: CASRLAGPAAEAFF

V gene: TRBV20-1
clone size: -
D gene: TRBD2
J gene: TRBJ2-7
CDR3 DNA: TGCAGTGCTAGAGACCCTAGCGGGGGCCCCTACGAGCAGTACTTC
CDR3 protein: CSARDPSGGPYEQYF

V gene: TRBV20-1
clone size: -
D gene: TRBD2
J gene: TRBJ2-3
CDR3 DNA: TGCAGTGCTAGAGAGCCCCATCCACTAGCGGGAGGGCTGAGGGGCACAGATACGCAGTATTTT
CDR3 protein: CSAREPHPLAGGLRGTDTQYF

V gene: TRBV19
clone size: -
D gene: TRBD2
J gene: TRBJ2-1
CDR3 DNA: TGTGCCAGTGCTCGCGCGGGAGGGTACAATGAGCAGTTCTTC
CDR3 protein: CASARAGGYNEQFF

V gene: TRBV5-6
clone size: -
D gene: -
J gene: TRBJ2-2
CDR3 DNA: TGTGCCAGCAGCCTACCCTCCACCGGGGAGCTGTTTTTT
CDR3 protein: CASSLPSTGELFF

V gene: TRBV12-3/TRBV12-4
clone size: few
D gene: TRBD1
J gene: TRBJ1-4
CDR3 DNA: TGTGCCAGCAGCCTAGACAGGGCGAACGAAAAACTGTTTTTT
CDR3 protein: CASSLDRANEKLFF

V gene: TRBV7-2
clone size: -
D gene: -
J gene: TRBJ2-3
CDR3 DNA: TGTGCCAGCAGCTTAGTTGCTAGGACAGATACGCAGTATTTT
CDR3 protein: CASSLVARTDTQYF

V gene: TRBV12-5
clone size: few
D gene: -
J gene: TRBJ2-3
CDR3 DNA: TGTGCTAGTGGTTTGATCGTACAGGGAGGGAGCACAGATACGCAGTATTTT
CDR3 protein: CASGLIVQGGSTDTQYF

V gene: TRBV29-1
clone size: -
D gene: -
J gene: TRBJ1-2
CDR3 DNA: TGCAGCTTTTACTCCCCCCGTTTTGGTGGCTACACCTTC
CDR3 protein: CSFYSPRFGGYTF

V gene: TRBV28
clone size: many
D gene: -
J gene: TRBJ2-1
CDR3 DNA: TGTGCCAGCCGTAAGGCACCTGAGCAGTTCTTC
CDR3 protein: CASRKAPEQFF

V gene: TRBV7-3
clone size: few
D gene: -
J gene: TRBJ2-6
CDR3 DNA: TGTGCCAGCAGCTTAGTCTCTGGGGCCAACGTCCTGACTTTC
CDR3 protein: CASSLVSGANVLTF

V gene: TRBV29-1
clone size: few
D gene: -
J gene: TRBJ2-7
CDR3 DNA: TGCAGCGTTGAAGGTTGGGGAGGCTACGAGCAGTACTTC
CDR3 protein: CSVEGWGGYEQYF